This TCR beta chain was documented in a study of neurological immune-mediated disorders. Study results and caveats: Private repertoires in all groups were suggested by the absence of shared CDR3 amino acid sequences among expanded clones across subjects. Whereas HTLV-1-associated myelopathy showed the most TCR clonal expansion, multiple sclerosis showed the least, with levels below those of healthy controls.

The cDNA was produced through 5'RACE with 10-nucleotide random UMIs. TCRdb re-derived calls from the 5' RACE reads in MiXCR, one entry per CDR3 protein. The data hold around 69,000 distinct CDR3 sequences, with 9.5% to 13% observed a single time. Time point reported: longitudinal time-point 1 (baseline). Preparation of the unsorted libraries drew on 2 million PBMCs stored at -80 C. In germline, CDR1 is DFQATT, CDR2 SNEGSKA (reference sequence). The ends lost 6 bases at V and 6 bases at J; junction bases unmatched: 3. The CDR3 is made up of 13 amino acids. Many counts were recorded for this clonotype. Its antigen is currently unknown.

This chain links TRBV20-1 with TRBJ2-7, with 15 nucleotides matching TRBD2. The sequenced sample consisted of PBMCs. The TCR sequence derives from a man aged 25-45 years in good health. In nucleotides, the CDR3 is TGCAGTGCACCGGGACTAGCGGGAGGCGAGCAGTACTTC. This translates into CSAPGLAGGEQYF.